Following are 27 T cell receptor beta chains from one sample sequenced in a study of T cells after yellow fever vaccination. TCRdb re-called the 5' RACE reads with MiXCR, one entry per CDR3 protein. The table has 250,000 to 300,000 distinct CDR3 sequences, about an eighth seen once; the top ten hold 0.45% to 0.65%. This specimen consisted of CD4+ T cells sorted from PBMCs, obtained 45 days after the yellow fever booster vaccination. The receptors originated from a man aged 30-40 years who received the YFV17D yellow fever vaccine.

V and J are TRBV4-3 and TRBJ2-1; TRBD2 agrees at 9 bases. V shed 4 bases and J 4 bases; nucleotides not matched to a gene: 5. Looked up from germline, CDR1 is LGHNA and CDR2 is YSLEER. This CDR3 has 15 residues. As DNA, the CDR3 is TGCGCCAGCAGCCCTTCTAGCGGGACATACAATGAGCAGTTCTTC. Amino acids: CASSPSSGTYNEQFF.

This clonotype was counted only a few times. The chain recombines TRBV12-3 or TRBV12-4 with TRBJ2-2, with 9 bases fitting TRBD2. CDR3 size: 16 residues. The J segment lost 2 bases and the V segment lost 6 bases, leaving 7 bases of the junction unmatched. Here the CDR3 reads CASSRRLAVNTGELFF. The CDR3 DNA reads TGTGCCAGCAGCCGCAGACTAGCGGTAAACACCGGGGAGCTGTTTTTT.

This chain uses TRBV10-3 with TRBJ2-2; D remains unclear. Per the germline V gene, CDR1 is ENHRY and CDR2 is SYGVKD. The CDR3 covers 14 residues. The germline V and J ends were trimmed by 6 bases and 2 bases, with 10 bases remaining between them. The DNA of the CDR3 is TGTGCCATCAGGGCCGCCAGAAACACCGGGGAGCTGTTTTTT. It translates to CAIRAARNTGELFF.

This chain uses TRBV6-1 with TRBJ2-7, with D tentatively TRBD1 (6 bases). Germline CDR1 reads MNHNS; CDR2 reads SASEGT. The CDR3 consists of 18 residues. V was trimmed by 1 base and J by 4 bases, leaving 23 bases between them. The CDR3 DNA follows: TGTGCCAGCAGTGAAGGCAGGGGCCCGGGCAGGGCGTTGTACGAGCAGTACTTC. Its translation is CASSEGRGPGRALYEQYF.

This clonotype came up once. The chain uses TRBV28 and TRBJ2-1, with D uncertain. Per germline, CDR1 MDHEN and CDR2 SYDVKM. This CDR3 spans 14 amino acids. Between the trimmed V and J ends, which lost 4 bases and 7 bases, there was a span of 14 bases. As DNA, the CDR3 is TGTGCCAGCAGTTCCGGCCAGATGAAAAATGAGCAGTTCTTC. As protein: CASSSGQMKNEQFF.

The chain employs TRBV6-5 and TRBJ1-1; 7 nucleotides match TRBD1. Germline-derived CDR1 and CDR2 are MNHEY and SVGAGI. The trim removed 4 bases at V and 11 bases at J, leaving 7 bases unmatched. The CDR3 is made up of 12 amino acids. DNA of the CDR3: TGTGCCAGCAGTTCCCTGGACAGGCGGGCTTTCTTT. Encoded protein: CASSSLDRRAFF.

This clonotype showed up just a few times. The chain couples TRBV4-2 to TRBJ2-1; D remains unclear. The CDR3 is 12 amino acids. The germline CDR1 and CDR2 sequences are LGHNA and YNFKEQ. V was cut by 4 bases and J by 8 bases, with 9 bases left in between. DNA for the CDR3: TGTGCCAGCAGCCCGTCTCAGTATGAGCAGTTCTTC. It translates to CASSPSQYEQFF.

This clonotype was seen a few times. The gene calls are TRBV4-3 and TRBJ2-3; D uncertain. The CDR3 spans 13 residues. Germline V gene data show CDR1 as LGHNA and CDR2 as YSLEER. Between the trimmed V and J ends, which lost 4 bases and 5 bases, there was a span of 10 bases. The CDR3 region has the DNA TGCGCCAGCAGCCGCGGCAAGCGAGATACGCAGTATTTT. Protein sequence: CASSRGKRDTQYF.

In its sample, this clonotype was seen a few times. The gene calls are TRBV13 and TRBJ2-5; maybe TRBD1 (6 bases). Trimming pared 4 bases from V and 7 bases from J, leaving 13 bases between. The CDR3 runs 13 residues. Germline lookup yields CDR1 PRHDT and CDR2 FYEKMQ (reference sequence). CDR3 amino acids: CASSSGVKGTQYF. Written as DNA, the CDR3 is TGTGCCAGCAGCTCAGGGGTAAAGGGGACCCAGTACTTC. The full variable domain, completed using reference TRBV13 and TRBJ2-5, is AAGVIQSPRHLIKEKRETATLKCYPIPRHDTVYWYQQGPGQDPQFLISFYEKMQSDKGSIPDRFSAQQFSDYHSELNMSSLELGDSALYFCASSSGVKGTQYFGPGTRLLVL.

This clonotype was recorded many times. J is TRBJ2-3 and V is TRBV11-2; D is undetermined. The V and J ends lost 7 bases and 4 bases respectively, with 21 bases between them. CDR3 length: 16 residues. CDR1 SGHAT and CDR2 FQNNGV come from the germline V gene. CDR3 residues: CASNNPVRAKPDTQYF. CDR3 nucleotide sequence: TGTGCCAGCAACAATCCAGTTCGAGCCAAGCCAGATACGCAGTATTTT.

The V and J genes are TRBV28 and TRBJ2-7, with 8 bases lining up with TRBD2. This CDR3 has 15 amino acids. With 6 bases clipped from V and 1 base from J, the junction kept 8 bases outside the gene matches. Germline CDR1 reads MDHEN; CDR2 reads SYDVKM. In DNA form, the CDR3 reads TGTGCCAGCAGGGCCACACTAGCGGAGTCCTACGAGCAGTACTTC. It translates to CASRATLAESYEQYF.

This clonotype has more than one count but fewer than ten. The chain recombines TRBV12-3 or TRBV12-4 with TRBJ2-1; 10 bases fit TRBD1. V shed 6 bases, J shed 5 bases, and the junction held 7 bases outside the gene matches. CDR3 length: 15 residues. In DNA, the CDR3 is TGTGCCAGCAGCCCGGGACAGGGGAGAAACAATGAGCAGTTCTTC. Residues: CASSPGQGRNNEQFF.

This clonotype has at least ten counts. The gene calls are TRBV7-2 and TRBJ2-1; no clear D gene. V was trimmed by 5 bases and J by 5 bases, leaving 13 bases between them. The CDR3 loop spans 14 amino acids. From germline, CDR1 is SGHTA and CDR2 FQGNSA. CDR3: CASSLFAIHNEQFF. The CDR3 coding sequence is TGTGCCAGCAGCCTCTTTGCAATACACAATGAGCAGTTCTTC. Filled out from reference TRBV7-2 and TRBJ2-1, the complete variable domain reads GAGVSQSPSNKVTEKGKDVELRCDPISGHTALYWYRQSLGQGLEFLIYFQGNSAPDKSGLPSDRFSAERTGGSVSTLTIQRTQQEDSAVYLCASSLFAIHNEQFFGPGTRLTVL.

This clonotype was detected only a few times. The chain joins TRBV12-3 or TRBV12-4 to TRBJ2-7, with D perhaps matching TRBD2 (6 bases). The V and J ends lost 6 bases and 4 bases respectively, with 10 bases between them. The CDR3 is 12 residues long. CDR3 protein: CASRPSGYEQYF. CDR3 in DNA: TGTGCCAGCAGACCAAGCGGGTACGAGCAGTACTTC.

This clonotype was observed at least ten times. The gene calls are TRBV10-2 and TRBJ2-3, with TRBD2 identical over 13 bases. The germline gives CDR1 WSHSY, CDR2 SAAADI. The CDR3 is made up of 16 amino acids. J lost 2 bases, V lost 4 bases, and 3 bases had no gene match. CDR3 in DNA: TGCGCCAGCAGTGGAGGACTAGCGGGGGTCACAGATACGCAGTATTTT. This gives the protein CASSGGLAGVTDTQYF.

The V call is TRBV24-1, the J call TRBJ2-3; TRBD2 matches at 8 bases. There are 14 residues in the CDR3. J was trimmed by 1 base and V by 10 bases; bases with no gene match: 6. The germline gives CDR1 KGHDR, CDR2 SFDVKD. The CDR3 sequence: CATQLAVGTDTQYF. For the CDR3, the DNA is TGTGCCACACAACTAGCGGTAGGCACAGATACGCAGTATTTT.

This chain links TRBV28 with TRBJ2-5, with 7 bases that match TRBD2. The J segment lost 9 bases and the V segment lost 5 bases, leaving 24 bases of the junction unmatched. This CDR3 comprises 18 residues. Germline loops: CDR1 MDHEN, CDR2 SYDVKM. CDR3 nucleotide sequence: TGTGCCAGCAGTCCCCGACTAGCCCAATATATAACCTCGGTGGCCCAGTACTTC. Encoded protein: CASSPRLAQYITSVAQYF.

The chain links TRBV12-3 or TRBV12-4 to TRBJ2-4; 7 nucleotides align to TRBD1. CDR3 length: 15 amino acids. Germline trimming cut 6 bases from V and 8 bases from J; bases unmatched to any gene: 13. The CDR3 is CASSPTSVQGDIQYF. The CDR3, as DNA: TGTGCCAGCAGCCCAACCAGCGTTCAGGGGGACATTCAGTACTTC.

This clonotype showed up just a few times. This sequence joins TRBV11-2 and TRBJ2-7; 11 bases line up with TRBD2. J gave up 3 bases and V 5 bases, and 6 bases lay outside the gene matches. Germline V gene sequence: CDR1 SGHAT, CDR2 FQNNGV. The CDR3 spans 15 residues. CDR3 in amino acids: CASSLTGTSGYEQYF. As DNA, the CDR3 is TGTGCCAGCAGCCTTACCGGGACTAGCGGCTACGAGCAGTACTTC.

The DNA of the CDR3 is TGTGCCGGCGGGACCCCAAAAGAGACCCAGTACTTC. Translating it yields CAGGTPKETQYF. V gene TRBV6-6 combines with J gene TRBJ2-5; D perhaps matches TRBD2 (6 bases). Germline CDR1 reads MNHNY; CDR2 reads SVGAGI (reference sequence). Deletions cut 11 bases from V and 3 bases from J, with 13 bases between. The CDR3 is 12 amino acids.

This chain links TRBV5-1 with TRBJ2-3; maybe TRBD2 (6 bases). The CDR3 length is 14 residues. From germline, CDR1 is SGHRS and CDR2 YFSETQ. V was trimmed by 4 bases and J by 4 bases, leaving 13 bases between them. The CDR3 loop reads CASSHGSEADTQYF. For the CDR3, the DNA is TGCGCCAGCAGCCACGGGAGTGAGGCAGATACGCAGTATTTT.

This clonotype was detected a few times. This sequence joins TRBV19 and TRBJ2-3; D perhaps matches TRBD1 (6 bases). V dropped 7 bases and J dropped 2 bases, with 13 bases sitting between them. Germline CDR1 and CDR2: LNHDA and SQIVND (reference sequence). The CDR3 is made up of 14 amino acids. The CDR3: CASKGRGSTDTQYF. CDR3 bases: TGTGCCAGTAAGGGCAGGGGATCCACAGATACGCAGTATTTT.

The rearrangement joins TRBV9 to TRBJ2-2; 7 positions match TRBD1. Trimming removed 3 bases from V and 3 bases from J; junction bases left unmatched: 14. CDR3 size: 18 residues. Germline V lookup: CDR1 SGDLS, CDR2 YYNGEE. The CDR3 sequence: CASSAPRGGGRDTGELFF. DNA for the CDR3: TGTGCCAGCAGCGCCCCGAGAGGGGGCGGGCGAGACACCGGGGAGCTGTTTTTT.

The chain links TRBV5-4 to TRBJ2-2; tentatively, D is TRBD1 (6 bases). Trimming pared 4 bases from V and 8 bases from J, leaving 15 bases between. This CDR3 has 14 amino acids. Germline V gene sequence: CDR1 SGHNT, CDR2 YYREEE (reference sequence). The DNA of the CDR3 is TGTGCCAGCAGCCCCGGACGGGACAAGGGGGAGCTGTTTTTT. Translated, it gives CASSPGRDKGELFF.

The V call is TRBV7-9, the J call TRBJ2-7; 8 bases line up with TRBD1. Losses at the gene ends were 4 bases for V and 0 bases for J; bases not matched to a gene: 8. CDR1 and CDR2 (germline): SEHNR, FQNEAQ (reference sequence). This CDR3 has 16 amino acids. The CDR3 loop reads CASSSLGQGASYEQYF. In DNA, the CDR3 is TGTGCCAGCAGCTCCCTGGGGCAGGGGGCCTCCTACGAGCAGTACTTC.

This clonotype has only a few counts. The chain recombines TRBV20-1 with TRBJ1-2; TRBD1 matches at 10 bases. Germline CDR1 and CDR2: DFQATT and SNEGSKA (reference sequence). With V trimmed by 4 bases and J by 8 bases, 10 bases remained unmatched. CDR3 length: 14 residues. This CDR3 is CSATKTGGEGGYTF. For the CDR3, the DNA is TGCAGTGCTACGAAGACAGGGGGCGAAGGAGGCTACACCTTC.

The V call is TRBV5-4, the J call TRBJ2-3; D not certain. CDR1 and CDR2 (germline): SGHNT, YYREEE (reference sequence). The CDR3 consists of 14 residues. V was pared by 3 bases and J by 2 bases, with 10 bases between. CDR3 protein: CASSSRHVTDTQYF. The CDR3 DNA sequence: TGTGCCAGCAGCTCGAGACACGTCACAGATACGCAGTATTTT.